These 25 T cell receptor beta chains came from one sample sequenced in a study of blood T cell repertoires in COVID-19. The protocol was immunoSEQ multiplex PCR, while the TCRdb copy is restricted to in-frame clones and leaves out a portion. Of approximately 150,000 clones in the sample, more than 70% were seen once. The sample comprised PBMCs or T cells enriched from blood (not recorded which). The receptors stem from a man aged 55 to 70 who had recovered from COVID-19.

J is TRBJ1-3 and V is TRBV4-1, with D uncertain. This CDR3 comprises 16 residues. V gave up 1 base and J gave up 0 bases, with 10 bases separating them. Looked up from germline, CDR1 is MGHRA and CDR2 is YSYEKL. The CDR3 sequence is CASSQGGGISGNTIYF. Here the CDR3 DNA reads TGCGCCAGCAGCCAAGGAGGAGGGATCTCTGGAAACACCATATATTTT.

In its sample, this clone was seen once. The chain has TRBV4-1 and TRBJ2-7, with 10 bases lining up with TRBD2. Per germline, CDR1 MGHRA and CDR2 YSYEKL. This CDR3 has 16 residues. The V gene end was trimmed by 1 base and the J gene end by 3 bases; junction bases not matched to a gene: 6. This chain's CDR3 is CASSQGRASGSYEQYF. In nucleotides, the CDR3 is TGCGCCAGCAGCCAAGGTAGGGCTAGCGGGAGCTACGAGCAGTACTTC.

This clone was counted only a few times. The rearrangement joins TRBV5-5 to TRBJ2-4; TRBD2 agrees at 8 bases. This CDR3 is 16 amino acids long. Germline CDR1 reads SGHKS; CDR2 reads YYEKEE (reference sequence). Trimming at V came to 2 bases and at J to 7 bases, leaving 11 bases not matched to a gene. The CDR3 region has the DNA TGTGCCAGCAGCTTCCAGACCGGGACTAGAGTTAACATTCAGTACTTC. As protein: CASSFQTGTRVNIQYF. Full variable domain (rest looked up from reference TRBV5-5 and TRBJ2-4): DAGVTQSPTHLIKTRGQQVTLRCSPISGHKSVSWYQQVLGQGPQFIFQYYEKEERGRGNFPDRFSARQFPNYSSELNVNALLLGDSALYLCASSFQTGTRVNIQYFGAGTRLSVL.

The V and J genes are TRBV7-2 and TRBJ2-3; a possible D gene is TRBD1 (6 bases). This CDR3 region has 13 residues. Per the germline V gene, CDR1 is SGHTA and CDR2 is FQGNSA. Trimming left V 5 bases short and J 7 bases short, with 13 bases between. CDR3 DNA: TGTGCCAGCAGCCTACGGGACACCTATACGCAGTATTTT. Its protein product is CASSLRDTYTQYF. Full variable domain (outside the CDR3, taken from reference TRBV7-2 and TRBJ2-3): GAGVSQSPSNKVTEKGKDVELRCDPISGHTALYWYRQSLGQGLEFLIYFQGNSAPDKSGLPSDRFSAERTGGSVSTLTIQRTQQEDSAVYLCASSLRDTYTQYFGPGTRLTVL.

The J gene is TRBJ1-2, the V gene TRBV28; TRBD1 agrees at 9 bases. The V and J ends lost 6 bases and 6 bases, in that order; junction bases with no gene match: 11. The germline gives CDR1 MDHEN, CDR2 SYDVKM. This CDR3 is built from 15 residues. The DNA of the CDR3 is TGTGCCAGCAGATCTCCACAGGGGGCGGGAAATGGCTACACCTTC. It is translated as CASRSPQGAGNGYTF.

This chain joins TRBV11-3 and TRBJ2-1; TRBD2 matches at 11 bases. The CDR3 has 14 amino acids. With 5 bases clipped from V and 9 bases from J, the junction kept 6 bases outside the gene matches. Germline CDR1 SGHNT, CDR2 YENEEA. CDR3 bases: TGTGCCAGCAGCCGACTAGCGGGATCAGTTGAGCAGTTCTTC. Protein product: CASSRLAGSVEQFF.

The chain is built from TRBV3-1 (or the pseudogene TRBV3-2) and TRBJ1-1, with 9 bases fitting TRBD1. The CDR3 has 14 amino acids. From germline, CDR1 is LGHDT and CDR2 YNNKEL (reference sequence). The trim removed 0 bases at V and 10 bases at J, leaving 6 bases unmatched. This chain's CDR3 is CASSQDWGQGVAFF. Here the CDR3 DNA reads TGTGCCAGCAGCCAAGATTGGGGACAGGGTGTAGCTTTCTTT.

The rearrangement joins TRBV5-1 to TRBJ1-1; TRBD1 aligns across 9 bases. Looked up from germline, CDR1 is SGHRS and CDR2 is YFSETQ. The CDR3 contains 14 residues. V trimming: 4 bases; J trimming: 4 bases; junction bases outside the gene matches: 5. DNA for the CDR3: TGCGCCAGCAGCCTGGGACAGGGCGGCACTGAAGCTTTCTTT. Its protein product is CASSLGQGGTEAFF.

The rearrangement joins TRBV24-1 to TRBJ1-1; a weak D match, TRBD1 (6 bases). Germline CDR1 is KGHDR and CDR2 is SFDVKD. This CDR3 comprises 14 residues. V was pared by 6 bases and J by 4 bases, with 14 bases between. CDR3 loop: CATSTGGSGTEAFF. The CDR3, as DNA: TGTGCCACCAGTACGGGGGGCTCGGGCACTGAAGCTTTCTTT.

This clone has a single count. The CDR3 region has the DNA TGTGCCAGTAGATTACAGGGTTCTAATTCACCCCTCCACTTT. Its translation: CASRLQGSNSPLHF. J is TRBJ1-6 and V is TRBV19, with D possibly TRBD1 on 6 matching bases. Germline V gene lookup returns CDR1 LNHDA and CDR2 SQIVND (reference sequence). The CDR3 consists of 14 residues. V lost 6 bases and J 6 bases, leaving 12 bases between the germline ends.

V usage is TRBV21-1 and J usage is TRBJ2-7; no DNA check was done on the table's D call, TRBD1. TRBV21-1 is a recognized pseudogene. The CDR3 is 14 amino acids. This CDR3 is CASSKLQGDYEQYF. CDR3 nucleotides: TGTGCCAGCAGCAAGCTTCAGGGTGACTACGAGCAGTACTTC.

This rearrangement joins TRBV11-1 to TRBJ1-4; D ambiguous. The CDR3 is 13 amino acids. Germline-derived CDR1 and CDR2 are SGHAT and FQDESV (reference sequence). V was shortened by 5 bases and J by 7 bases, with 11 bases between the two germline ends. The CDR3 here is CASSREEGEKLFF. CDR3 in DNA: TGTGCCAGCAGCCGCGAAGAGGGTGAAAAACTGTTTTTT.

V is TRBV6-5 and J is TRBJ2-1; 11 nucleotides agree with TRBD2. The CDR3 spans 15 residues. In germline, CDR1 is MNHEY, CDR2 SVGAGI. The junction had 4 bases not matched to a gene; V was cut back by 4 bases and J by 5 bases. Here the CDR3 reads CASSLAGGRNNEQFF. DNA for the CDR3: TGTGCCAGCAGTTTAGCGGGGGGGCGGAACAATGAGCAGTTCTTC.

This clone showed up just a few times. The rearrangement joins TRBV16 to TRBJ2-7; a weak D match, TRBD2 (6 bases). The CDR3 extends over 12 amino acids. CDR1 and CDR2 (germline): KGHSY, FQNENV. The germline V and J ends were trimmed by 4 bases and 5 bases, with 9 bases remaining between them. DNA of the CDR3: TGTGCCAGCAGCCTCGGACTAAACGAGCAGTACTTC. This codes for CASSLGLNEQYF.

This chain uses TRBV12-5 with TRBJ1-5, with a tentative D call TRBD1 (6 bases). Germline assignment: CDR1 LGHNT and CDR2 FRNRAP. This CDR3 comprises 15 residues. The V end was cut by 2 bases, the J end by 4 bases, with 12 bases between. This chain's CDR3 is CASGLQNRENQPQHF. The CDR3 DNA reads TGTGCTAGTGGTTTGCAAAACAGGGAAAATCAGCCCCAGCATTTT. The full variable domain, in which reference TRBV12-5 and TRBJ1-5 provide the parts outside the CDR3, is DARVTQTPRHKVTEMGQEVTMRCQPILGHNTVFWYRQTMMQGLELLAYFRNRAPLDDSGMPKDRFSAEMPDATLATLKIQPSEPRDSAVYFCASGLQNRENQPQHFGDGTRLSIL.

V usage is TRBV7-9 and J usage is TRBJ1-5, with 9 positions matching TRBD1. Trimming cost V 3 bases and J 6 bases; bases outside gene matches: 12. Germline V gene sequence: CDR1 SEHNR, CDR2 FQNEAQ (reference sequence). The CDR3 sequence is 17 residues long. The CDR3 DNA sequence: TGTGCCAGCAGCTTCGCTGCGGGACAGGGTCGGGTTCAGCCCCAGCATTTT. Its protein is CASSFAAGQGRVQPQHF.

The rearrangement links TRBV5-1 to TRBJ2-7; 7 bases are a match to TRBD1. Per the germline V gene, CDR1 is SGHRS and CDR2 is YFSETQ. The trim removed 4 bases at V and 2 bases at J, leaving 6 bases unmatched. This CDR3 is built from 14 residues. CDR3 sequence (DNA): TGCGCCAGCAGCGGAGTGACAGGGACCTACGAGCAGTACTTC. Its protein is CASSGVTGTYEQYF.

The chain links TRBV29-1 to TRBJ1-4; weak D call: TRBD1 (6 bases). Germline V gives CDR1 SQVTM, CDR2 ANQGSEA. This CDR3 spans 16 amino acids. Trimming pared 6 bases from V and 3 bases from J, leaving 20 bases between. CDR3 sequence (DNA): TGCAGCGTCCGCGATCGGGGGGGCGAACCTAATGAAAAACTGTTTTTT. Its protein is CSVRDRGGEPNEKLFF.

CDR3 residues: CASSRDRVGGNTIYF. Written as DNA, the CDR3 is TGTGCCAGCAGCAGAGACAGGGTGGGCGGAAACACCATATATTTT. The chain recombines TRBV7-2 with TRBJ1-3, with 7 bases matching TRBD1. Trimming removed 5 bases from V and 4 bases from J; junction bases left unmatched: 8. The CDR3 spans 15 residues. Germline V gene data show CDR1 as SGHTA and CDR2 as FQGNSA.

The chain is built from TRBV5-1 and TRBJ1-1; D is perhaps TRBD1 (5 bases). The germline V gene encodes CDR1 SGHRS and CDR2 YFSETQ. The V end was cut by 0 bases, the J end by 4 bases, with 13 bases between. This CDR3 has 15 residues. Written as DNA, the CDR3 is TGCGCCAGCAGCTTGGATGGGGCGGATAGCACTGAAGCTTTCTTT. Its translation is CASSLDGADSTEAFF.

V usage is TRBV6-5 and J usage is TRBJ2-7; the match to TRBD2 covers 8 bases. The V gene's germline CDR1 is MNHEY and CDR2 SVGAGI. The CDR3 consists of 13 residues. Unmatched junction bases numbered 8, after V lost 6 bases and J lost 7 bases. The CDR3 region is CASSSAGTREQYF. As DNA, the CDR3 is TGTGCCAGCAGCTCCGCCGGGACTAGGGAGCAGTACTTC.

The CDR3 DNA reads TGTGCCAGCAGCTTATCGACTAGCGGAGAGGCGGAGACCCAGTACTTC. Its protein is CASSLSTSGEAETQYF. The chain recombines TRBV7-9 with TRBJ2-5; 9 bases are shared with TRBD2. V was clipped by 2 bases and J by 5 bases; unmatched bases: 9. The CDR3 length is 16 residues. Germline CDR1 reads SEHNR; CDR2 reads FQNEAQ (reference sequence).

This clone was found a few times. This chain uses TRBV6-5 with TRBJ1-1, with 8 nucleotides matching TRBD1. There are 13 residues in the CDR3. Germline lookup yields CDR1 MNHEY and CDR2 SVGAGI. V lost 2 bases to trimming and J lost 4 bases; unmatched junction nucleotides: 0. CDR3 nucleotides: TGTGCCAGCAGTTACACAGGGGGCACTGAAGCTTTCTTT. Translating it yields CASSYTGGTEAFF.

J is TRBJ2-7 and V is TRBV7-9; D not resolved. The CDR3 has 12 residues. Trimming took 2 bases from V and 10 from J, leaving 12 bases between them. In germline, CDR1 is SEHNR, CDR2 FQNEAQ (reference sequence). CDR3 region: CASSLLEALQYF. As DNA, the CDR3 is TGTGCCAGCAGCTTACTAGAGGCTCTTCAGTACTTC.

The J gene is TRBJ2-2, the V gene TRBV18; 7 bases line up with TRBD2. This CDR3 comprises 17 residues. With 3 bases clipped from V and 7 bases from J, the junction kept 14 bases outside the gene matches. The germline V gene has CDR1 KGHSH and CDR2 LQKENI. The CDR3 region has the DNA TGTGCCAGCTCACCGACTATGAGCGGGGTATTTATCGGGGAGCTGTTTTTT. It translates to CASSPTMSGVFIGELFF.